Included here is one T cell receptor beta chain sequence, with context. The source of the sample is a study of blood T cell repertoires in COVID-19. About the study: Donors in the United States, Italy and Spain gave samples during acute or convalescent COVID-19.

Per the authors' pipeline: Amplified reference gene primers provided the basis for estimating nucleated cell counts. Sequencing was performed with immunoSEQ multiplex PCR; in TCRdb, only in-frame clones are kept and a portion is missing. The DNA was the basis for D and trimming; V, J and clone size are from that table. The sample lists around 50,000 clones; 83% were seen once. This CDR3 region has 15 residues. After removal of 4 bases from V and 11 bases from J, the junction contained 17 bases not matched to a gene. Germline V gives CDR1 SGHDT, CDR2 YYEEEE. The receptor's source is a human donor in a cohort sampled during active COVID-19. The sample was peripheral blood. The chain joins TRBV5-6 to TRBJ1-2, with 7 bases that match TRBD1. The CDR3, as DNA: TGTGCCAGCAGCAGAAGATTGACAGGGTTGAACCGTTACACCTTC. The encoded protein is CASSRRLTGLNRYTF.